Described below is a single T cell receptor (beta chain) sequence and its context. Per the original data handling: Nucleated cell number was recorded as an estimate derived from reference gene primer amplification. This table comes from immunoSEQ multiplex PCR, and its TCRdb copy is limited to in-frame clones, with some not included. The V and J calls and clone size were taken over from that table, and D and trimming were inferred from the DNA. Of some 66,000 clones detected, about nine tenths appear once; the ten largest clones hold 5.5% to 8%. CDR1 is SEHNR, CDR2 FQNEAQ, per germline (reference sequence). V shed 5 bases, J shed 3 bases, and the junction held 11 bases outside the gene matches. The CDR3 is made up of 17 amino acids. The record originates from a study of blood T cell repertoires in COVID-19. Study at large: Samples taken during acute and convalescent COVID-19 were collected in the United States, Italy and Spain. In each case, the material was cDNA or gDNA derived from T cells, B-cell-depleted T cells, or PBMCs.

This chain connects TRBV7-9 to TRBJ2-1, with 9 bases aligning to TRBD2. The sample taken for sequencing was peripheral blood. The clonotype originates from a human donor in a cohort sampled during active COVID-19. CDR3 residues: CASSPPLAGGLYNEQFF. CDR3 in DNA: TGTGCCAGCAGCCCCCCCCTCGCGGGGGGGCTCTACAATGAGCAGTTCTTC.